The T cell receptor beta chain under discussion was sequenced for a study of blood T cell repertoires in COVID-19. Whole-study context: Specimens from acute and convalescent COVID-19 originated in the United States, Italy and Spain.

The V and J ends lost 4 bases and 4 bases, in that order; junction bases with no gene match: 8. CDR1 and CDR2 (germline): SGHDN, FVKESK. The length of the CDR3 is 15 residues. Libraries were prepared by immunoSEQ multiplex PCR; TCRdb keeps only in-frame clonotypes and omits some of them. This sample has roughly 500,000 clones, with 89% found just once. This chain links TRBV14 with TRBJ2-7, with 9 bases that match TRBD1. Sequenced sample: peripheral blood. The TCR comes from a man in his late teens or twenties with COVID-19, enrolled during active disease. CDR3 protein: CASSPGQGRLYEQYF. As DNA, the CDR3 is TGTGCCAGCAGCCCCGGACAGGGGAGGCTTTACGAGCAGTACTTC.